These 30 T cell receptor beta chains share one sample of origin, sequenced in a study of blood T cell repertoires in COVID-19. Sequenced by immunoSEQ multiplex PCR; TCRdb stores in-frame clones only, minus some. The sample has approximately 150,000 clones; about nine tenths are singletons. The sequenced sample was peripheral blood. The source is a human donor in a cohort sampled during active COVID-19.

The chain uses TRBV27 and TRBJ2-1; tentative D call: TRBD2 (7 bases). The V end lost 4 bases, the J end lost 2 bases, and 12 bases lay between the germline ends. The CDR3 runs 15 residues. CDR1 is MNHEY and CDR2 is SMNVEV in the germline V gene (reference sequence). Here the CDR3 reads CASSSRGAAYNEQFF. In DNA form, the CDR3 reads TGTGCCAGCAGTTCTCGGGGGGCCGCCTACAATGAGCAGTTCTTC.

V gene TRBV4-2 combines with J gene TRBJ2-7, with 7 bases identical to TRBD2. Per germline, CDR1 LGHNA and CDR2 YNFKEQ. The CDR3 has 16 amino acids. After removal of 1 base from V and 8 bases from J, the junction contained 14 bases not matched to a gene. CDR3 protein: CASSQGAPERGGKQYF. The CDR3 coding sequence is TGTGCCAGCAGCCAAGGCGCCCCAGAGCGGGGTGGCAAGCAGTACTTC.

The V and J genes are TRBV21-1 and TRBJ2-4; TRBD1 was called by the table and not checked on the DNA. TRBV21-1 is tagged as a pseudogene. The CDR3 is 14 residues long. DNA of the CDR3: TGTGCCAGCACTCCAGACAGGGGCAAAAACATTCAGTACTTC. As protein: CASTPDRGKNIQYF.

J is TRBJ2-7 and V is TRBV30, with D maybe TRBD2 (5 bases). The CDR3 extends over 14 amino acids. Germline CDR1 and CDR2: GTSNPN and SVGIG (reference sequence). Trimming stripped 8 bases from V and 5 bases from J, with 22 bases between. As DNA, the CDR3 is TGTGCCCAAGTGGACTGGCGCAAGTCGAACGAGCAGTACTTC. Translated: CAQVDWRKSNEQYF.

The J gene is TRBJ2-7, the V gene TRBV9; D perhaps matches TRBD2 (6 bases). The germline CDR1 and CDR2 sequences are SGDLS and YYNGEE. CDR3 length: 14 residues. V dropped 4 bases and J dropped 4 bases, with 15 bases sitting between them. The CDR3 coding sequence is TGTGCCAGCAGCTCGGGGACTCAGCAGTACGAGCAGTACTTC. Translation: CASSSGTQQYEQYF.

This chain links TRBV19 with TRBJ2-1; 12 bases are a match to TRBD2. The CDR3 runs to 21 residues. The V segment lost 4 bases and the J segment 3 bases; nucleotides outside the gene matches: 19. CDR1 is LNHDA, CDR2 SQIVND, per germline (reference sequence). The chain's CDR3 is CASSTPWAVASGGAVYNEQFF. The CDR3 bases are TGTGCCAGTAGTACCCCCTGGGCAGTTGCTAGCGGGGGGGCAGTCTACAATGAGCAGTTCTTC.

The rearrangement joins TRBV5-1 to TRBJ1-1; D is ambiguous. Trimming stripped 0 bases from V and 0 bases from J, with 9 bases between. Germline V lookup: CDR1 SGHRS, CDR2 YFSETQ. The CDR3 length is 15 residues. The CDR3 is CASSLDLAMNTEAFF. Written as DNA, the CDR3 is TGCGCCAGCAGCTTGGACTTAGCCATGAACACTGAAGCTTTCTTT.

The chain combines TRBV4-3 with TRBJ2-1, with a weak D call TRBD2 (6 bases). Trimming pared 0 bases from V and 5 bases from J, leaving 17 bases between. CDR3 length equals 17 residues. Looked up from germline, CDR1 is LGHNA and CDR2 is YSLEER. This chain's CDR3 is CASSQDRYSGGNNEQFF. The CDR3 region has the DNA TGCGCCAGCAGCCAAGACCGCTACTCCGGAGGGAACAATGAGCAGTTCTTC.

The chain is built from TRBV6-6 and TRBJ1-2; D remains ambiguous. Germline CDR1 reads MNHNY; CDR2 reads SVGAGI (reference sequence). The CDR3 contains 14 residues. V shed 6 bases and J shed 4 bases, with 15 bases lying between them. CDR3 in DNA: TGTGCCAGCAGGCCCCCTAAAGGAGCCTATGGCTACACCTTC. It translates to CASRPPKGAYGYTF.

The chain employs TRBV27 and TRBJ1-5; no clear D gene. The ends were cut back, 2 bases at V and 4 bases at J, with 9 bases in the middle. The CDR3 is made up of 14 amino acids. CDR1 and CDR2 (germline): MNHEY, SMNVEV (reference sequence). In nucleotides, the CDR3 is TGTGCCAGCAGTTTAACGGGGTCAAATCAGCCCCAGCATTTT. Translating it yields CASSLTGSNQPQHF.

The chain joins TRBV7-2 to TRBJ2-1; a possible D gene is TRBD1 (5 bases). The CDR3 extends over 15 amino acids. Germline V gene lookup returns CDR1 SGHTA and CDR2 FQGNSA. Trimming took 0 bases from V and 2 from J, leaving 8 bases between them. CDR3 amino acids: CASSLAGQTYNEQFF. The CDR3 region has the DNA TGTGCCAGCAGCTTAGCGGGGCAAACCTACAATGAGCAGTTCTTC. Filled out from reference TRBV7-2 and TRBJ2-1, the complete variable domain reads GAGVSQSPSNKVTEKGKDVELRCDPISGHTALYWYRQSLGQGLEFLIYFQGNSAPDKSGLPSDRFSAERTGGSVSTLTIQRTQQEDSAVYLCASSLAGQTYNEQFFGPGTRLTVL.

This clone was observed a handful of times. The rearrangement joins TRBV6-2 or TRBV6-3 to TRBJ2-1; TRBD1 aligns across 11 bases. Unmatched junction bases numbered 9, after V lost 4 bases and J lost 4 bases. CDR3 length: 17 amino acids. CDR1 is MNHEY, CDR2 SVGEGT, per germline. This CDR3 reads CASSFPGRDRGYNEQFF. The DNA of the CDR3 is TGTGCCAGCAGTTTCCCAGGCCGGGACAGGGGGTACAATGAGCAGTTCTTC.

This rearrangement joins TRBV3-1 (or the pseudogene TRBV3-2) to TRBJ2-5; 8 bases match TRBD2. Germline-derived CDR1 and CDR2 are LGHDT and YNNKEL (reference sequence). Trimming at V came to 1 base and at J to 0 bases, leaving 4 bases not matched to a gene. There are 16 residues in the CDR3. CDR3 bases: TGTGCCAGCAGCCAAGGTGGCGGGGGGAACCAAGAGACCCAGTACTTC. It specifies CASSQGGGGNQETQYF.

This chain connects TRBV4-2 to TRBJ2-5, with TRBD2 matching over 7 bases. Germline V gene data show CDR1 as LGHNA and CDR2 as YNFKEQ. This CDR3 has 14 residues. The ends lost 4 bases at V and 4 bases at J; junction bases unmatched: 6. In DNA, the CDR3 is TGTGCCAGCAGCCCAGGACTAGTTCGAGAGACCCAGTACTTC. Its translation is CASSPGLVRETQYF.

This chain links TRBV6-2 or TRBV6-3 with TRBJ2-1; 14 bases are a match to TRBD2. The germline CDR1 and CDR2 sequences are MNHEY and SVGEGT. V gave up 2 bases and J gave up 7 bases; unmatched junction bases: 7. There are 17 residues in the CDR3. The CDR3 spells CASSYLTSGGARNEQFF. CDR3 in DNA: TGTGCCAGCAGTTACCTGACTAGCGGGGGGGCGAGGAATGAGCAGTTCTTC.

The gene calls are TRBV7-2 and TRBJ2-5; 9 bases match TRBD1. This CDR3 has 13 residues. Germline CDR1 and CDR2: SGHTA and FQGNSA. V lost 8 bases and J lost 4; bases outside the gene matches: 5. The CDR3 DNA is TGTGCCAGCGGGACAGGGATGTTAGAGACCCAGTACTTC. It specifies CASGTGMLETQYF.

The chain recombines TRBV29-1 with TRBJ2-7; maybe TRBD2 (6 bases). The V and J ends lost 7 bases and 2 bases respectively, with 21 bases between them. Per germline, CDR1 SQVTM and CDR2 ANQGSEA. The CDR3 loop spans 15 amino acids. The CDR3 is CSARGGTDETYEQYF. The DNA of the CDR3 is TGCAGCGCTAGGGGCGGGACGGATGAGACCTACGAGCAGTACTTC.

In this sample, this clone turned up once. The chain joins TRBV7-9 to TRBJ1-2; D is possibly TRBD1 (6 bases). V dropped 0 bases and J dropped 4 bases, with 9 bases sitting between them. Germline CDR1 reads SEHNR; CDR2 reads FQNEAQ (reference sequence). The CDR3 runs to 14 residues. CDR3 DNA: TGTGCCAGCAGCTTAGCGGACAGTCCCTATGGCTACACCTTC. Protein: CASSLADSPYGYTF. Combining the CDR3 with reference TRBV7-9 and TRBJ1-2 gives the whole variable domain DTGVSQNPRHKITKRGQNVTFRCDPISEHNRLYWYRQTLGQGPEFLTYFQNEAQLEKSRLLSDRFSAERPKGSFSTLEIQRTEQGDSAMYLCASSLADSPYGYTFGSGTRLTVV.

The chain carries TRBV19 and TRBJ2-5, with 9 nucleotides matching TRBD2. Germline lookup yields CDR1 LNHDA and CDR2 SQIVND (reference sequence). The CDR3 spans 18 residues. V lost 0 bases, J lost 0 bases, and 8 bases stayed unmatched. CDR3 region: CASSIDKGKRGDQETQYF. The CDR3 region has the DNA TGTGCCAGTAGTATAGATAAGGGCAAGCGGGGGGACCAAGAGACCCAGTACTTC.

The chain joins TRBV29-1 to TRBJ2-3; weak D call: TRBD2 (7 bases). The germline V and J ends were trimmed by 6 bases and 0 bases, with 10 bases remaining between them. This CDR3 spans 13 amino acids. The germline V gene has CDR1 SQVTM and CDR2 ANQGSEA. CDR3 sequence (DNA): TGCAGCGTGGGGGGGCGTAGCACAGATACGCAGTATTTT. Translated: CSVGGRSTDTQYF.

This rearrangement joins TRBV4-2 to TRBJ2-1; D possibly corresponds to TRBD2 (6 bases). Deletions cut 0 bases from V and 2 bases from J, with 8 bases between. Germline V gene lookup returns CDR1 LGHNA and CDR2 YNFKEQ. This CDR3 region has 15 residues. Written as DNA, the CDR3 is TGTGCCAGCAGCCAAGATGGGACTCCCTACAATGAGCAGTTCTTC. It yields the protein CASSQDGTPYNEQFF.

The chain carries TRBV24-1 and TRBJ1-2; D is unclear. The CDR3 loop spans 12 amino acids. CDR1 is KGHDR, CDR2 SFDVKD, per germline. Trimming took 1 base from V and 7 from J, leaving 6 bases between them. CDR3 sequence reads: CATSDFERGYTF. The CDR3 DNA is TGTGCCACCAGTGATTTTGAGCGTGGCTACACCTTC.

The table lists this clone with a count of one. The gene calls are TRBV7-3 and TRBJ2-2, with a possible D match to TRBD2 (6 bases). The CDR3 has 15 residues. CDR1 and CDR2 (germline): SGHTA, FQGTGA. V was clipped by 5 bases and J by 5 bases, with 15 bases between them. CDR3 protein: CASSPIGGRTGELFF. DNA for the CDR3: TGTGCCAGCAGCCCAATCGGGGGAAGGACCGGGGAGCTGTTTTTT.

This chain connects TRBV4-1 to TRBJ1-1, with D uncertain. V was trimmed by 1 base and J by 1 base, leaving 7 bases between them. CDR1 and CDR2 (germline): MGHRA, YSYEKL. The CDR3 has 14 residues. CDR3 DNA sequence: TGCGCCAGCAGCCAAGTTCCCAGGAACACTGAAGCTTTCTTT. It is translated as CASSQVPRNTEAFF.

The gene calls are TRBV2 and TRBJ1-3, with 7 nucleotides matching TRBD1. The CDR3 has 15 residues. Germline V gene lookup returns CDR1 SNHLY and CDR2 FYNNEI. The trim removed 6 bases at V and 0 bases at J, leaving 5 bases unmatched. In nucleotides, the CDR3 is TGTGCCAGCAGACTCCAGGGGGGCTCTGGAAACACCATATATTTT. Amino acids: CASRLQGGSGNTIYF.

The chain is built from TRBV7-2 and TRBJ2-1; 13 bases are a match to TRBD2. The V and J ends lost 4 bases and 4 bases, in that order; junction bases with no gene match: 1. This CDR3 is 15 amino acids long. Germline values: CDR1 SGHTA, CDR2 FQGNSA. The CDR3 sequence: CASSSLAGGYNEQFF. The DNA of the CDR3 is TGTGCCAGCAGCTCACTAGCGGGGGGGTACAATGAGCAGTTCTTC.

The rearrangement joins TRBV4-3 to TRBJ1-1; no definite D call. With 0 bases removed from V and 3 bases from J, the gap between germline ends came to 5 bases. CDR3 size: 13 residues. The germline V gene encodes CDR1 LGHNA and CDR2 YSLEER. This chain's CDR3 is CASSQDLDTEAFF. The CDR3 nucleotides are TGCGCCAGCAGCCAAGATTTAGACACTGAAGCTTTCTTT.

This clone is a singleton in its sample. The V gene is TRBV24-1, the J gene TRBJ2-5; TRBD1 agrees at 11 bases. J lost 4 bases, V lost 2 bases, and 5 bases had no gene match. From germline, CDR1 is KGHDR and CDR2 SFDVKD. CDR3 length: 16 residues. CDR3 in amino acids: CATSDSGTGGRETQYF. The CDR3 nucleotides read TGTGCCACCAGTGATTCCGGGACAGGGGGGCGAGAGACCCAGTACTTC.

The chain has TRBV12-3 or TRBV12-4 and TRBJ2-3; maybe TRBD2 (5 bases). CDR3 length equals 13 residues. Trimming cost V 2 bases and J 4 bases, with 7 bases left between them. The CDR3 reads CASSLRGSDTQYF. CDR3 in DNA: TGTGCCAGCAGTTTAAGAGGGTCAGATACGCAGTATTTT.

V is TRBV14 and J is TRBJ1-5, with 7 nucleotides matching TRBD1. Germline CDR1 SGHDN, CDR2 FVKESK. V lost 3 bases and J lost 6; bases outside the gene matches: 2. The CDR3 sequence is 13 residues long. The CDR3 loop reads CASSQTGFQPQHF. In nucleotides, the CDR3 is TGTGCCAGCAGCCAGACAGGGTTTCAGCCCCAGCATTTT. Based on the CDR3 plus reference TRBV14 and TRBJ1-5, the full variable domain is EAGVTQFPSHSVIEKGQTVTLRCDPISGHDNLYWYRRVMGKEIKFLLHFVKESKQDESGMPNNRFLAERTGGTYSTLKVQPAELEDSGVYFCASSQTGFQPQHFGDGTRLSIL.